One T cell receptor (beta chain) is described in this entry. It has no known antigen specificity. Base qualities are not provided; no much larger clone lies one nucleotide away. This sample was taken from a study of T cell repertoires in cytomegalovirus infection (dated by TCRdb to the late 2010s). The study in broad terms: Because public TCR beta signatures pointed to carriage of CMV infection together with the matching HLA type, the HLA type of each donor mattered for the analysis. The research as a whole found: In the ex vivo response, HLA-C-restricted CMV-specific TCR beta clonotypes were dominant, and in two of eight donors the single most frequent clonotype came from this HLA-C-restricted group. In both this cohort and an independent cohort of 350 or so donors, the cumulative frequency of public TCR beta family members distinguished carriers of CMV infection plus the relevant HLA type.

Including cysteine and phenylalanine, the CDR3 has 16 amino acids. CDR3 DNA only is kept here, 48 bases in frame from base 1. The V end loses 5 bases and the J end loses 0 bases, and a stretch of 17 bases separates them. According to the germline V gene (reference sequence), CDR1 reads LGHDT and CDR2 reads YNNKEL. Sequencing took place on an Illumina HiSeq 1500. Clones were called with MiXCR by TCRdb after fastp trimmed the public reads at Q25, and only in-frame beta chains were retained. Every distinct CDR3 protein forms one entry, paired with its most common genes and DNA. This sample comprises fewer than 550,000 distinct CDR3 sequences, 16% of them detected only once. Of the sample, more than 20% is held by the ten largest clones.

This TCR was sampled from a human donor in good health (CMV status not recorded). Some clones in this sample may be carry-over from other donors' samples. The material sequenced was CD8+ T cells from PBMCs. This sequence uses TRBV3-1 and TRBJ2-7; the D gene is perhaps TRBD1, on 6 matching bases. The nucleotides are TGTGCCAGCAGCAACCGCAGGGGATTTAGCTCCTACGAGCAGTACTTC. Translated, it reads CASSNRRGFSSYEQYF.